Below, 15 T cell receptor beta chains from the same sample are listed, as sequenced in a study of blood T cell repertoires in COVID-19 (dated by TCRdb to the early 2020s). Libraries were constructed by the immunoSEQ multiplex PCR assay. Not all clones reach the TCRdb copy of this immuneACCESS table, which keeps in-frame sequences only. Checked studies attribute under half of the gap to unresolved V genes and leave the rest unexplained. This sample holds 250,000 or so clones; around 86% were observed only once. Just under 9% of the sample goes to the ten largest clones. The specimen was peripheral blood. All receptors come from a middle-aged man with active or convalescent COVID-19.

The V and J genes are TRBV5-6 and TRBJ1-1; TRBD1 agrees at 7 bases. V trimming: 4 bases; J trimming: 9 bases; junction bases outside the gene matches: 9. Looked up from germline, CDR1 is SGHDT and CDR2 is YYEEEE. The CDR3 extends over 13 amino acids. CDR3 nucleotides: TGTGCCAGCAGCCCACGGACAGGCGTTCAAGCTTTCTTT. It translates to CASSPRTGVQAFF.

The rearrangement joins TRBV27 to TRBJ2-2; D not certain. The CDR3 length is 15 residues. Germline values: CDR1 MNHEY, CDR2 SMNVEV (reference sequence). V was trimmed by 5 bases and J by 0 bases, leaving 10 bases between them. The CDR3, as DNA: TGTGCCAGCAGTACTCGGTTCGCGAACACCGGGGAGCTGTTTTTT. Translated, it gives CASSTRFANTGELFF.

The rearrangement joins TRBV19 to TRBJ2-3, with TRBD2 matching over 10 bases. CDR3 length: 16 amino acids. V lost 3 bases, J lost 0 bases, and 3 bases stayed unmatched. CDR1 is LNHDA and CDR2 is SQIVND in the germline V gene (reference sequence). The CDR3 DNA reads TGTGCCAGTAGTATTGGGGGACTAGCGAGCACAGATACGCAGTATTTT. Translated: CASSIGGLASTDTQYF.

The rearrangement links TRBV9 to TRBJ2-3; D not resolved. The CDR3 totals 15 residues. V was pared by 5 bases and J by 0 bases, with 13 bases between. Germline CDR1 is SGDLS and CDR2 is YYNGEE. The CDR3 reads CASSDFVGSTDTQYF. The CDR3 DNA sequence: TGTGCCAGCAGTGACTTCGTTGGGAGCACAGATACGCAGTATTTT.

This CDR3 reads CASSLNPNEQFF. CDR3 bases: TGTGCCAGCAGCTTAAATCCGAATGAGCAGTTCTTC. The chain is built from TRBV7-6 and TRBJ2-1; D gene ambiguous. V lost 2 bases and J lost 7, with 6 bases in between. CDR1 and CDR2 (germline): SGHVS, FNYEAQ. The CDR3 runs to 12 residues. Full variable domain (rest looked up from reference TRBV7-6 and TRBJ2-1): GAGVSQSPRYKVTKRGQDVALRCDPISGHVSLYWYRQALGQGPEFLTYFNYEAQQDKSGLPNDRFSAERPEGSISTLTIQRTEQRDSAMYRCASSLNPNEQFFGPGTRLTVL.

This clone was seen only a few times. The chain employs TRBV6-5 and TRBJ1-1, with 7 nucleotides matching TRBD1. The CDR3 loop spans 13 amino acids. V shed 8 bases, J shed 7 bases, and the junction held 10 bases outside the gene matches. From germline, CDR1 is MNHEY and CDR2 SVGAGI. The CDR3 sequence: CASDRGQYSEAFF. The CDR3 DNA follows: TGTGCCAGCGACCGGGGACAGTACAGTGAAGCTTTCTTT.

This clone has a single count. The J gene is TRBJ1-2, the V gene TRBV7-9, with 10 bases fitting TRBD1. In germline, CDR1 is SEHNR, CDR2 FQNEAQ (reference sequence). V lost 5 bases and J lost 7; bases outside the gene matches: 10. This CDR3 is built from 15 residues. The DNA of the CDR3 is TGTGCCAGCAGCGACCCCGGGACAGGGGTAGGTGGCTACACCTTC. Translating gives CASSDPGTGVGGYTF.

The chain is built from TRBV13 and TRBJ2-7; the D is unclear. CDR1 is PRHDT, CDR2 FYEKMQ, per germline (reference sequence). The CDR3 consists of 13 residues. Trimming pared 0 bases from V and 2 bases from J, leaving 5 bases between. Written as DNA, the CDR3 is TGTGCCAGCAGCTTAGGCCGTGCCTACGAGCAGTACTTC. It encodes CASSLGRAYEQYF.

V and J are TRBV6-6 and TRBJ2-7, with D unclear. Germline V gene sequence: CDR1 MNHNY, CDR2 SVGAGI (reference sequence). The CDR3 runs 15 residues. V was shortened by 7 bases and J by 0 bases, with 16 bases between the two germline ends. The CDR3, as DNA: TGTGCCAGCACACTCACCGGCGGTGGCTCCTACGAGCAGTACTTC. It yields the protein CASTLTGGGSYEQYF.

This clone was found once. The chain has TRBV12-3 or TRBV12-4 and TRBJ2-2; no clear D gene. V lost 8 bases, J lost 5 bases, and 9 bases lay in between. There are 12 residues in the CDR3. The CDR3 DNA follows: TGTGCCAGCTCCCTATGGACCGGGGAGCTGTTTTTT. Protein sequence: CASSLWTGELFF.

The chain is built from TRBV29-1 and TRBJ2-7; 10 bases are a match to TRBD1. V gave up 4 bases and J gave up 7 bases; unmatched junction bases: 4. CDR1 is SQVTM, CDR2 ANQGSEA, per germline. The CDR3 extends over 12 amino acids. CDR3 protein: CSVAGQGGEQYF. In nucleotides, the CDR3 is TGCAGCGTTGCTGGACAGGGGGGGGAGCAGTACTTC.

Only a few counts were recorded for this clone. This sequence joins TRBV14 and TRBJ1-1; D is unclear. Germline V lookup: CDR1 SGHDN, CDR2 FVKESK. Trimming removed 3 bases at V and 9 bases at J, with 8 bases between. CDR3 length equals 11 residues. The DNA of the CDR3 is TGTGCCAGCAGCCATGGAGTGAAAGCTTTCTTT. As protein: CASSHGVKAFF.

CDR3 nucleotides: TGTGCCAGCAGCACTAGCGGCCTTTACAATGAGCAGTTCTTC. Translating it yields CASSTSGLYNEQFF. The J gene is TRBJ2-1, the V gene TRBV6-6; 8 bases match TRBD2. The CDR3 extends over 14 amino acids. The J segment lost 4 bases and the V segment lost 6 bases, leaving 5 bases of the junction unmatched. Looked up from germline, CDR1 is MNHNY and CDR2 is SVGAGI (reference sequence).

The genes are TRBV2 and TRBJ1-5, with 9 bases identical to TRBD1. Germline V lookup: CDR1 SNHLY, CDR2 FYNNEI. The V gene end was trimmed by 5 bases and the J gene end by 1 base; junction bases not matched to a gene: 12. This CDR3 is built from 18 residues. CDR3 sequence reads: CASSTGTGTGFSNQPQHF. Written as DNA, the CDR3 is TGTGCCAGCAGTACCGGGACAGGGACAGGTTTCAGCAATCAGCCCCAGCATTTT. The variable domain in full, completed from reference TRBV2 and TRBJ1-5, reads EPEVTQTPSHQVTQMGQEVILRCVPISNHLYFYWYRQILGQKVEFLVSFYNNEISEKSEIFDDQFSVERPDGSNFTLKIRSTKLEDSAMYFCASSTGTGTGFSNQPQHFGDGTRLSIL.

This clone was seen just once. CDR3 amino acids: CATAPLAGGDTQYF. The CDR3 DNA reads TGTGCGACAGCACCCCTAGCGGGAGGAGATACGCAGTATTTT. V and J are TRBV2 and TRBJ2-3; 11 bases fit TRBD2. Germline CDR1 reads SNHLY; CDR2 reads FYNNEI. This CDR3 has 14 residues.